Each of the 24 T cell receptor beta chains below was sequenced from the same sample in a study of blood T cell repertoires in COVID-19. Generated by immunoSEQ multiplex PCR, the TCRdb table keeps only in-frame clones and is missing some. The sample has about 140,000 clones, around 90% seen once. Specimen: peripheral blood. The receptors were gathered from a human donor in a cohort sampled during active COVID-19.

The gene calls are TRBV7-8 and TRBJ2-1; TRBD2 matches at 12 bases. The CDR3 runs 16 residues. The V segment lost 5 bases and the J segment 4 bases; nucleotides outside the gene matches: 6. Germline CDR1 is SGHVS and CDR2 is FQNEAQ. This chain's CDR3 is CASSVLTSGGYNEQFF. The CDR3, as DNA: TGTGCCAGCAGCGTCCTTACTAGCGGGGGGTACAATGAGCAGTTCTTC.

This chain connects TRBV5-5 to TRBJ2-5; weak D call: TRBD1 (6 bases). Per germline, CDR1 SGHKS and CDR2 YYEKEE (reference sequence). The CDR3 has 13 residues. The V and J ends lost 2 bases and 1 base respectively, with 6 bases between them. This chain's CDR3 is CASSLGGQETQYF. In nucleotides, the CDR3 is TGTGCCAGCAGCTTAGGGGGCCAAGAGACCCAGTACTTC. The full variable domain, with the rest looked up from reference TRBV5-5 and TRBJ2-5, is DAGVTQSPTHLIKTRGQQVTLRCSPISGHKSVSWYQQVLGQGPQFIFQYYEKEERGRGNFPDRFSARQFPNYSSELNVNALLLGDSALYLCASSLGGQETQYFGPGTRLLVL.

The chain links TRBV7-3 to TRBJ2-1; perhaps TRBD1 as D (6 bases). V was pared by 5 bases and J by 2 bases, with 13 bases between. CDR3 length: 15 amino acids. From germline, CDR1 is SGHTA and CDR2 FQGTGA. The CDR3 DNA reads TGTGCCAGCAGCCCGAACAGGGCCCCCTACAATGAGCAGTTCTTC. The encoded protein is CASSPNRAPYNEQFF. Full variable domain (missing parts from reference TRBV7-3 and TRBJ2-1): GAGVSQTPSNKVTEKGKYVELRCDPISGHTALYWYRQSLGQGPEFLIYFQGTGAADDSGLPNDRFFAVRPEGSVSTLKIQRTERGDSAVYLCASSPNRAPYNEQFFGPGTRLTVL.

The chain has TRBV29-1 and TRBJ2-3; TRBD1 matches at 7 bases. The junction had 5 bases not matched to a gene; V was cut back by 7 bases and J by 1 base. The CDR3 is 13 residues long. Germline CDR1 SQVTM, CDR2 ANQGSEA. CDR3 sequence reads: CSARQGGTDTQYF. CDR3 DNA sequence: TGCAGCGCTCGACAGGGTGGCACAGATACGCAGTATTTT.

J is TRBJ2-5 and V is TRBV29-1, with no clear D. V was shortened by 8 bases and J by 0 bases, with 16 bases between the two germline ends. Germline loops: CDR1 SQVTM, CDR2 ANQGSEA. The CDR3 contains 14 residues. The CDR3 loop reads CSSKAAPYQETQYF. The CDR3 bases are TGCAGCTCAAAAGCCGCCCCGTACCAAGAGACCCAGTACTTC.

This clone appeared many times. This sample includes further DNA sequences coding for the same CDR3. The V call is TRBV11-2, the J call TRBJ2-7; maybe TRBD1 (5 bases). Germline CDR1 and CDR2: SGHAT and FQNNGV. The CDR3 consists of 13 residues. The V end was cut by 2 bases, the J end by 2 bases, with 7 bases between. In DNA, the CDR3 is TGTGCCAGCAGCTTACAGACAGCCTACGAGCAGTACTTC. Amino acids: CASSLQTAYEQYF.

In its sample, this clone was seen a few times. The CDR3 sequence: CASSVVTGGSGNTIYF. The CDR3 DNA sequence: TGTGCCAGCAGCGTAGTAACAGGGGGCTCCGGAAACACCATATATTTT. The chain has TRBV9 and TRBJ1-3; TRBD1 aligns across 9 bases. The CDR3 has 16 residues. V lost 0 bases to trimming and J lost 4 bases; unmatched junction nucleotides: 5. Germline assignment: CDR1 SGDLS and CDR2 YYNGEE. Together with reference TRBV9 and TRBJ1-3, the CDR3 gives the full variable domain: DSGVTQTPKHLITATGQRVTLRCSPRSGDLSVYWYQQSLDQGLQFLIQYYNGEERAKGNILERFSAQQFPDLHSELNLSSLELGDSALYFCASSVVTGGSGNTIYFGEGSWLTVV.

This chain uses TRBV5-1 with TRBJ2-1; TRBD2 matches 9 bases. V lost 4 bases, J lost 0 bases, and 2 bases stayed unmatched. CDR1 is SGHRS and CDR2 is YFSETQ in the germline V gene. CDR3 size: 15 residues. The CDR3 protein is CASSAGGSSYNEQFF. The CDR3 bases are TGCGCCAGCAGCGCGGGGGGGAGCTCCTACAATGAGCAGTTCTTC.

The genes are TRBV5-4 and TRBJ2-2, with D perhaps TRBD2 (6 bases). In germline, CDR1 is SGHNT, CDR2 YYREEE (reference sequence). Deletions cut 0 bases from V and 7 bases from J, with 7 bases between. The CDR3 runs to 13 residues. CDR3 protein: CASSLVGGGELFF. The CDR3 DNA is TGTGCCAGCAGCTTGGTGGGGGGCGGGGAGCTGTTTTTT.

This clone was observed once. The chain employs TRBV7-2 and TRBJ1-5; unclear D gene. The germline gives CDR1 SGHTA, CDR2 FQGNSA. Between the trimmed V and J ends, which lost 4 bases and 4 bases, there was a span of 5 bases. This CDR3 has 12 residues. CDR3 in DNA: TGTGCCAGCAGCTCGGTTAATCAGCCCCAGCATTTT. Its translation: CASSSVNQPQHF.

The chain uses TRBV27 and TRBJ1-2, with a weak D call TRBD1 (6 bases). V shed 6 bases and J shed 8 bases, with 19 bases lying between them. The CDR3 contains 14 residues. Germline CDR1 is MNHEY and CDR2 is SMNVEV (reference sequence). Here the CDR3 DNA reads TGTGCCAGCAGACAGCAAACAGGGCCGCGGGGCTACACCTTC. It codes for CASRQQTGPRGYTF.

The chain recombines TRBV4-2 with TRBJ2-3, with no clear D. This CDR3 region has 16 residues. Germline V gives CDR1 LGHNA, CDR2 YNFKEQ. Trimming stripped 1 base from V and 0 bases from J, with 11 bases between. The CDR3 loop is CASSQVPEPSTDTQYF. The CDR3 DNA reads as TGTGCCAGCAGCCAAGTTCCAGAACCTAGCACAGATACGCAGTATTTT.

V gene TRBV15 combines with J gene TRBJ2-1; 11 bases match TRBD1. CDR1 LNHNV and CDR2 YYDKDF come from the germline V gene (reference sequence). V gave up 8 bases and J gave up 16 bases; unmatched junction bases: 13. This CDR3 contains 13 residues. Here the CDR3 reads CATSGTGGGSHFF. In DNA form, the CDR3 reads TGTGCCACCTCCGGGACAGGGGGAGGCTCCCACTTCTTC.

The rearrangement uses TRBV6-6 and TRBJ2-3; 8 bases align to TRBD1. There are 16 residues in the CDR3. The germline gives CDR1 MNHNY, CDR2 SVGAGI (reference sequence). Trimming removed 6 bases from V and 6 bases from J; junction bases left unmatched: 14. CDR3 residues: CASSLPRQGSTDTQYF. The DNA of the CDR3 is TGTGCCAGCAGCCTACCTCGACAGGGGTCGACTGATACGCAGTATTTT.

The CDR3 loop reads CASSRDSNSYNSPLHF. CDR3 DNA sequence: TGTGCCAGCTCTCGTGACAGCAACTCCTATAATTCACCCCTCCACTTT. This chain connects TRBV18 to TRBJ1-6; possibly TRBD1 for D (5 bases). This CDR3 has 16 amino acids. Germline-derived CDR1 and CDR2 are KGHSH and LQKENI. V shed 6 bases and J shed 0 bases, with 12 bases lying between them.

V is TRBV27 and J is TRBJ2-1, with TRBD2 matching over 9 bases. This CDR3 region has 15 residues. Trimming at V came to 2 bases and at J to 4 bases, leaving 3 bases not matched to a gene. Looked up from germline, CDR1 is MNHEY and CDR2 is SMNVEV (reference sequence). The CDR3 protein is CASSLGGGAYNEQFF. The DNA of the CDR3 is TGTGCCAGCAGTTTAGGCGGGGGGGCATACAATGAGCAGTTCTTC.

This clone was found a few times. The rearrangement joins TRBV6-5 to TRBJ1-4; 8 positions match TRBD1. Germline V gene data show CDR1 as MNHEY and CDR2 as SVGAGI. The CDR3 spans 13 residues. V lost 9 bases, J lost 10 bases, and 10 bases stayed unmatched. CDR3 bases: TGTGCCAGTCAGATGACAGGGGAGGCAAAACTGTTTTTT. Its protein product is CASQMTGEAKLFF.

The chain couples TRBV11-3 to TRBJ1-2, with D unresolved. CDR1 and CDR2 (germline): SGHNT, YENEEA. The CDR3 totals 13 residues. V was cut by 5 bases and J by 4 bases, with 11 bases left in between. The CDR3 is CASSLPTAYGYTF. The CDR3 DNA reads as TGTGCCAGCAGCCTTCCGACTGCCTATGGCTACACCTTC.

The rearrangement joins TRBV5-1 to TRBJ1-1; a possible D gene is TRBD1 (5 bases). Per germline, CDR1 SGHRS and CDR2 YFSETQ. V was clipped by 1 base and J by 0 bases, with 10 bases between them. This CDR3 region has 15 residues. The chain's CDR3 is CASSLYQGLNTEAFF. CDR3 in DNA: TGCGCCAGCAGCTTGTATCAGGGTTTGAACACTGAAGCTTTCTTT.

V is TRBV6-5 and J is TRBJ2-7; D remains ambiguous. The CDR3 contains 13 residues. Trimming pared 7 bases from V and 1 base from J, leaving 11 bases between. Germline V gene sequence: CDR1 MNHEY, CDR2 SVGAGI. The CDR3 DNA follows: TGTGCCAGCATAGCTTCAGTTTCCTACGAGCAGTACTTC. Amino acid sequence: CASIASVSYEQYF.

The chain has TRBV5-5 and TRBJ2-3; the match to TRBD2 covers 8 bases. Trimming took 4 bases from V and 1 from J; bases not matched to a gene: 11. Per germline, CDR1 SGHKS and CDR2 YYEKEE (reference sequence). The CDR3 is 17 residues long. The CDR3 nucleotides read TGTGCCAGCAGCCCCCGCCCCACTAGCGGTCGCACAGATACGCAGTATTTT. Its protein product is CASSPRPTSGRTDTQYF. Together with reference TRBV5-5 and TRBJ2-3, the CDR3 gives the full variable domain: DAGVTQSPTHLIKTRGQQVTLRCSPISGHKSVSWYQQVLGQGPQFIFQYYEKEERGRGNFPDRFSARQFPNYSSELNVNALLLGDSALYLCASSPRPTSGRTDTQYFGPGTRLTVL.

The chain is built from TRBV5-8 and TRBJ2-5; TRBD1 matches at 7 bases. The CDR3 is 13 residues long. V shed 5 bases and J 5 bases; nucleotides not matched to a gene: 6. Germline values: CDR1 SGHTS, CDR2 YDEGEE. The CDR3 loop reads CASRDRVGETQYF. The CDR3 region has the DNA TGTGCCAGCAGAGACAGGGTCGGTGAGACCCAGTACTTC. Combining the CDR3 with reference TRBV5-8 and TRBJ2-5 gives the whole variable domain EAGVTQSPTHLIKTRGQQATLRCSPISGHTSVYWYQQALGLGLQFLLWYDEGEERNRGNFPPRFSGRQFPNYSSELNVNALELEDSALYLCASRDRVGETQYFGPGTRLLVL.

The gene calls are TRBV27 and TRBJ1-1; no definite D call. The CDR3 runs 12 residues. Germline V gene lookup returns CDR1 MNHEY and CDR2 SMNVEV (reference sequence). Trimming took off 3 bases at V and 1 base at J, with 3 bases between the two ends. CDR3 protein: CASSFGNTEAFF. CDR3 sequence (DNA): TGTGCCAGCAGTTTCGGGAACACTGAAGCTTTCTTT.

The chain recombines TRBV14 with TRBJ2-1; 8 nucleotides align to TRBD1. Germline V lookup: CDR1 SGHDN, CDR2 FVKESK. V dropped 4 bases and J dropped 6; count of bases not matched to a gene: 11. This CDR3 comprises 16 residues. CDR3 sequence: CASSPKSDRVSNEQFF. The CDR3 DNA reads as TGTGCCAGCAGCCCCAAATCGGACAGGGTTAGCAATGAGCAGTTCTTC.